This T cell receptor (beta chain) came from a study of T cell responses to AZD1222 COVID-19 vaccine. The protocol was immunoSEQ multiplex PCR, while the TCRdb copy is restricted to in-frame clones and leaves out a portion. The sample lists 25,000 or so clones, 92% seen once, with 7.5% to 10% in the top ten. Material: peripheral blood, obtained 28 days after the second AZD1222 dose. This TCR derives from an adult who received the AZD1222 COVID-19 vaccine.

CDR3 protein: CASSLKRRSNEKLFF. The CDR3 bases are TGTGCCAGCAGCTTAAAAAGACGGAGTAATGAAAAACTGTTTTTT. This chain joins TRBV7-3 and TRBJ1-4; D unclear. The ends were cut back, 1 base at V and 4 bases at J, with 10 bases in the middle. The CDR3 has 15 amino acids. Germline CDR1 SGHTA, CDR2 FQGTGA.